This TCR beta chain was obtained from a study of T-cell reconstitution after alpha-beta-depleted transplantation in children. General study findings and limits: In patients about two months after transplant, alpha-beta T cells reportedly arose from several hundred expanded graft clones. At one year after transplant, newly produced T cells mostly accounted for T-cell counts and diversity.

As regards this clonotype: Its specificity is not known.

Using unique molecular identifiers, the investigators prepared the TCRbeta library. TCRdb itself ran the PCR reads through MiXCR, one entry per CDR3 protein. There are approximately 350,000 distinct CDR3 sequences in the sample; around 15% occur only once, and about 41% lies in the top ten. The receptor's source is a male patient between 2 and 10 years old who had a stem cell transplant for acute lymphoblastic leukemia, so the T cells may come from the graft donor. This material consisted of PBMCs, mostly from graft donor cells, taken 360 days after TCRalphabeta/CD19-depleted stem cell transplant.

Here the CDR3 DNA reads TGCGCCAGCAGCCCTGCTGCCGGACAGGGCCACGAAAAACTGTTTTTT. Translation: CASSPAAGQGHEKLFF. The rearrangement uses TRBV5-1 and TRBJ1-4; 8 nucleotides match TRBD1. Germline V gene sequence: CDR1 SGHRS, CDR2 YFSETQ. This CDR3 has 16 residues. Unmatched junction bases numbered 13, after V lost 4 bases and J lost 8 bases.